This TCR beta chain was captured by sequencing in a study of shared clonotypes between healthy human individuals. Study findings and constraints: Limited genetic and exposure-history diversity came from having few donors.

This CDR3 region has 13 residues. Per germline, CDR1 MNHNS and CDR2 SASEGT. V was cut by 0 bases and J by 8 bases, with 10 bases left in between. Donation came from healthy HIV-negative adults that had no recent acute infections or vaccinations. Some clones are missing from TCRdb's copy, which holds only in-frame ones; the method was immunoSEQ multiplex PCR. The table includes millions of clones, around 94% detected once. About this clone: Its matching antigen is unknown.

The chain has TRBV6-1 and TRBJ1-2, with D unclear. This clonotype was sampled from a man in his late teens or twenties in good health. Sequencing was done on a sample of naive CD4+ T cells sorted from blood. Indicated subset: CD45RA+ positively selected. This chain's CDR3 is CASSEALRLGYTF. In DNA, the CDR3 is TGTGCCAGCAGTGAAGCGCTAAGGTTAGGCTACACCTTC.